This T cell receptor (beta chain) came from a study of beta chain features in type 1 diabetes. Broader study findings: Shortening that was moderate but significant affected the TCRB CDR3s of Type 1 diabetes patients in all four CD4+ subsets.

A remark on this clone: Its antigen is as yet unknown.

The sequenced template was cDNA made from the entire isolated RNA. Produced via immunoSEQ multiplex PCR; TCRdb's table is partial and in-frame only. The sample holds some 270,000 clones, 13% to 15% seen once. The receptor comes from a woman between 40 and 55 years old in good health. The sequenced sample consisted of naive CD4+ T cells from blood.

The CDR3 DNA sequence: TGTGCCAGCCGTGGGCTCATCCCGTACAATGAGCAGTTCTTC. It encodes CASRGLIPYNEQFF. V gene TRBV28 combines with J gene TRBJ2-1, with no clear D. The CDR3 loop spans 14 amino acids. V was shortened by 8 bases and J by 4 bases, with 15 bases between the two germline ends. CDR1 MDHEN and CDR2 SYDVKM come from the germline V gene.